Following are 4 T cell receptor beta chains from one sample sequenced in a study of high-grade serous ovarian cancer treatment subgroups. TCRdb's table, derived via immunoSEQ multiplex PCR, lists solely in-frame clones and lacks some. This repertoire shows approximately 40,000 clones, 70% to 80% found once; its top ten account for approximately 3.1%. The tumor samples were collected prior to definitive surgery or chemotherapy. Sequencing input: tumor tissue. The receptor source for this set is a human donor with high-grade serous ovarian cancer.

The chain combines TRBV30 with TRBJ2-1; 7 nucleotides align to TRBD2. Germline V gene data show CDR1 as GTSNPN and CDR2 as SVGIG (reference sequence). This CDR3 is built from 17 residues. With 3 bases clipped from V and 1 base from J, the junction kept 12 bases outside the gene matches. CDR3 coding DNA: TGTGCCTGGAGCCTCTCGGGAGGTTTTTTATCCTACAATGAGCAGTTCTTC. Its translation is CAWSLSGGFLSYNEQFF.

The chain joins TRBV29-1 to TRBJ2-1; 9 positions match TRBD2. CDR3 size: 15 residues. Germline assignment: CDR1 SQVTM and CDR2 ANQGSEA. J was trimmed by 7 bases and V by 2 bases; bases with no gene match: 9. The DNA of the CDR3 is TGCAGCGTTGAACCTGTGCTAGCGGGAAGGAATGAGCAGTTCTTC. Residues: CSVEPVLAGRNEQFF.

The rearrangement uses TRBV6-6 and TRBJ2-1; 8 bases match TRBD2. CDR3 length equals 13 residues. The J segment lost 8 bases and the V segment lost 5 bases, leaving 5 bases of the junction unmatched. Germline values: CDR1 MNHNY, CDR2 SVGAGI (reference sequence). This CDR3 is CASSATSEDEQFF. In DNA form, the CDR3 reads TGTGCCAGCAGTGCGACTAGCGAGGATGAGCAGTTCTTC.

The CDR3 DNA reads TGTGCCAGCAGTTACTCGCGGGATAGCGGGAGAAACGAGCAGTACTTC. It yields the protein CASSYSRDSGRNEQYF. The rearrangement uses TRBV6-5 and TRBJ2-7, with TRBD2 matching 9 bases. Germline values: CDR1 MNHEY, CDR2 SVGAGI. There are 16 residues in the CDR3. The ends lost 0 bases at V and 5 bases at J; junction bases unmatched: 8.